What follows is one TCR beta chain and its context. Produced via immunoSEQ multiplex PCR; TCRdb's table is partial and in-frame only. The table shows roughly 2.2 million clones, with approximately 93% occurring only once. The CDR3 has 16 amino acids. Germline V CDR1 and CDR2: KGHSH, LQKENI. V shed 5 bases and J 2 bases; nucleotides not matched to a gene: 5. The sample originates from a study of shared clonotypes between healthy human individuals. Overall study: Researchers assigned three CD4 naive, three CD4 memory, two CD8 naive and one CD8 memory plate to each donor.

Input material: naive CD4+ T cells from PBMCs. Subset reported: CD45RA+ positively selected. This chain uses TRBV18 with TRBJ1-3; 11 positions agree with TRBD1. The TCR was taken from a man in his late teens or twenties in good health. Some clones in this sample may be carry-over from other donors' samples. The DNA for the CDR3 is TGTGCCAGCTCATCCCTGGGACAGGGGGCTGGAAACACCATATATTTT. It specifies CASSSLGQGAGNTIYF.